This T cell receptor beta chain comes out of a study of CD8 T cells in ankylosing spondylitis. Study conclusions and caveats: Blood from ankylosing spondylitis patients appeared to carry a characteristic roughly eight-variant TCR beta motif. As reported, disease-linked clones showed significant enrichment in matched ankylosing spondylitis synovial fluid. The authors found the disease-linked clones to be CD8+ and relatively rare in peripheral blood. Both synovial fluid and blood in reactive arthritis had previously been reported to carry some motif variants.

The CDR3 length is 17 residues. With 1 base clipped from V and 2 bases from J, the junction kept 9 bases outside the gene matches. Germline V gene sequence: CDR1 LGHNA, CDR2 YSLEER. Quantitative 5'-RACE with molecular barcodes was used to make the TCR beta libraries. One entry per CDR3 protein results from TCRdb running MiXCR on the 5' RACE reads. The repertoire consists of around 770,000 distinct CDR3 sequences, with 12% occurring once and the leading ten covering just over 0.5%. With regard to this clonotype: What it binds is unknown.

The sample was blood, either unsorted or a sorted T cell fraction (not recorded which). The sequence derives from a male donor with ankylosing spondylitis. The chain links TRBV4-3 to TRBJ2-3; 7 bases map to TRBD2. DNA of the CDR3: TGCGCCAGCAGCCAAGCGGGAACTAGCGATTACACAGATACGCAGTATTTT. Protein product: CASSQAGTSDYTDTQYF.